The sequence of this T cell receptor (beta chain) was determined in a study of graft-versus-host responses after intestinal transplantation. Background on the study: Anti-thymocyte globulin induction, then tacrolimus and steroids for two to four years, went to all recipients. Study-level results: With peak circulating GvH clone levels came an association with early post-transplant HvG declines. Recipient marrow held GvH clones, some first seen in ileum or blood.

Comments on this clone: Its cognate antigen is unknown.

The protocol was immunoSEQ multiplex PCR, while the TCRdb copy is restricted to in-frame clones and leaves out a portion. Among some 90,000 clones, approximately 90% were seen once, and the ten largest hold under 6.5%. CDR1 and CDR2 (germline): MNHEY, SMNVEV (reference sequence). V was clipped by 8 bases and J by 3 bases, with 16 bases between them. This CDR3 has 14 residues. The rearrangement links TRBV27 to TRBJ1-1; D remains unclear. The sequencing used unstimulated CD8+ T cells sorted from spleen or lymph node cells, collected before intestinal transplant. The sequence derives from a human donor who received an intestinal transplant. The DNA for the CDR3 is TGTGCCAGCGGTTATCGAACTGGGCACACTGAAGCTTTCTTT. Residues: CASGYRTGHTEAFF.